A selection of T cell receptor beta chains follows, all from one sample in a study of T cells in narcolepsy. Assay: immunoSEQ multiplex PCR; the TCRdb copy retains only in-frame clones and omits some. The sample includes around 32,000 clones, 75% to 90% of them seen just once. The sample consisted of memory (CD45RA-) CD4+ T cells from blood. The source is a human donor in good health. The CDR3 runs from the conserved cysteine through the conserved F or W. D genes are given only for firm matches. The listing skips clone size in some rows; elsewhere it reads once, few, many or a size class.

D gene: .; J gene: TRBJ2-1; V gene: TRBV6-5; clone size: .; CDR3 protein: CASSYFWGSYNEQFF; CDR3 DNA: TGTGCCAGCAGTTACTTTTGGGGTAGCTACAATGAGCAGTTCTTC
D gene: .; J gene: TRBJ2-5; V gene: TRBV5-4; clone size: .; CDR3 protein: CASSLGGWETQYF; CDR3 DNA: TGTGCCAGCAGCTTAGGAGGCTGGGAGACCCAGTACTTC
D gene: .; J gene: TRBJ1-2; V gene: TRBV28; clone size: .; CDR3 protein: CASSSLQGWNYGYTF; CDR3 DNA: TGTGCCAGCAGCTCACTCCAGGGCTGGAACTATGGCTACACCTTC
D gene: .; J gene: TRBJ1-6; V gene: TRBV27; clone size: .; CDR3 protein: CASHSPTGSSPLHF; CDR3 DNA: TGTGCCAGCCACTCACCCACGGGGTCGTCACCCCTCCACTTT
D gene: .; J gene: TRBJ1-1; V gene: TRBV7-2; clone size: .; CDR3 protein: CASSNTEWVTEAFF; CDR3 DNA: TGTGCCAGCAGCAATACAGAGTGGGTCACTGAAGCTTTCTTT
D gene: .; J gene: TRBJ2-4; V gene: TRBV11-2; clone size: .; CDR3 protein: CASSFPRGGRLAKNIQYF; CDR3 DNA: TGTGCCAGCAGCTTCCCTAGAGGGGGGCGCTTAGCCAAAAACATTCAGTACTTC
D gene: .; J gene: TRBJ2-7; V gene: TRBV7-9; clone size: .; CDR3 protein: CASSPEGDEQYF; CDR3 DNA: TGTGCCAGCAGCCCCGAGGGTGACGAGCAGTACTTC
D gene: TRBD1; J gene: TRBJ2-7; V gene: TRBV6-1; clone size: .; CDR3 protein: CASTSGTVRSYEQYF; CDR3 DNA: TGTGCCAGCACCTCCGGGACAGTCCGTTCCTACGAGCAGTACTTC
D gene: .; J gene: TRBJ2-6; V gene: TRBV7-2; clone size: once; CDR3 protein: CASSLSLSGANVLTF; CDR3 DNA: TGTGCCAGCAGCCTCTCGCTTTCTGGGGCCAACGTCCTGACTTTC
D gene: .; J gene: TRBJ1-1; V gene: TRBV11-3; clone size: .; CDR3 protein: CASSFGGESEAFF; CDR3 DNA: TGTGCCAGCAGCTTTGGGGGGGAGTCTGAAGCTTTCTTT
D gene: .; J gene: TRBJ1-2; V gene: TRBV15; clone size: .; CDR3 protein: CATSSQPSYGYTF; CDR3 DNA: TGTGCCACCTCGTCCCAGCCCTCCTATGGCTACACCTTC
D gene: TRBD1; J gene: TRBJ1-2; V gene: TRBV6-1; clone size: .; CDR3 protein: CASRRTGYGYTF; CDR3 DNA: TGTGCCAGCAGACGGACAGGCTATGGCTACACCTTC
D gene: TRBD1; J gene: TRBJ1-6; V gene: TRBV11-2; clone size: few; CDR3 protein: CASSLDRDRGSYNSPLHF; CDR3 DNA: TGTGCCAGCAGCTTAGATCGGGACAGGGGCTCCTATAATTCACCCCTCCACTTT
D gene: .; J gene: TRBJ2-3; V gene: TRBV4-2; clone size: .; CDR3 protein: CASSQVSLSTDTQYF; CDR3 DNA: TGTGCCAGCAGCCAAGTGTCTCTAAGCACAGATACGCAGTATTTT
D gene: .; J gene: TRBJ2-2; V gene: TRBV5-8; clone size: .; CDR3 protein: CASGLIGVTNTGELFF; CDR3 DNA: TGTGCCAGCGGATTAATTGGTGTCACGAACACCGGGGAGCTGTTTTTT
D gene: .; J gene: TRBJ1-1; V gene: TRBV5-1; clone size: .; CDR3 protein: CASSLEGEDTEAFF; CDR3 DNA: TGCGCCAGCAGCTTGGAGGGAGAGGACACTGAAGCTTTCTTT
D gene: .; J gene: TRBJ2-5; V gene: TRBV9; clone size: .; CDR3 protein: CASSARGGSQETQYF; CDR3 DNA: TGTGCCAGCAGCGCACGAGGGGGATCGCAAGAGACCCAGTACTTC
D gene: .; J gene: TRBJ2-5; V gene: TRBV5-4; clone size: .; CDR3 protein: CASSAPGQKETQYF; CDR3 DNA: TGTGCCAGCAGCGCCCCGGGACAAAAAGAGACCCAGTACTTC
D gene: .; J gene: TRBJ2-1; V gene: TRBV9; clone size: .; CDR3 protein: CASSVDPGSSYNEQFF; CDR3 DNA: TGTGCCAGCAGCGTAGACCCGGGGAGCTCCTACAATGAGCAGTTCTTC
D gene: .; J gene: TRBJ2-3; V gene: TRBV9; clone size: .; CDR3 protein: CASSVGTVAVTDTQYF; CDR3 DNA: TGTGCCAGCAGCGTCGGGACGGTCGCCGTCACAGATACGCAGTATTTT
D gene: .; J gene: TRBJ1-2; V gene: TRBV19; clone size: .; CDR3 protein: CASSQQMSYGYTF; CDR3 DNA: TGTGCCAGTAGCCAACAGATGTCCTATGGCTACACCTTC
D gene: .; J gene: TRBJ2-2; V gene: TRBV4-1; clone size: .; CDR3 protein: CASSLFGTRETGELFF; CDR3 DNA: TGCGCCAGCAGCCTTTTTGGAACAAGAGAGACCGGGGAGCTGTTTTTT
D gene: .; J gene: TRBJ1-1; V gene: TRBV6-1; clone size: once; CDR3 protein: CASSSTGYSNTEAFF; CDR3 DNA: TGTGCCAGCAGTTCCACAGGGTACTCGAACACTGAAGCTTTCTTT